The T cell receptor (beta chain) under discussion was sequenced for a study of T cells in localized non-small cell lung cancer. Sequencing was performed with immunoSEQ multiplex PCR; in TCRdb, only in-frame clones are kept and a portion is missing. The repertoire consists of approximately 29,000 clones, with 80% to 85% occurring once and the leading ten covering roughly 5.7%. The CDR3 is made up of 12 amino acids. CDR1 MNHNS and CDR2 SASEGT come from the germline V gene. V lost 4 bases to trimming and J lost 10 bases, with 13 bases between them. Sequences were derived from peripheral blood mononuclear cells, sampled before any cancer treatment. The receptor comes from a man between 40 and 70 years old with stage III lung adenocarcinoma. The chain uses TRBV6-1 and TRBJ1-1, with a weak D call TRBD1 (5 bases). Here the CDR3 DNA reads TGTGCCAGCAGTGGAGGTGACAGACTAGCTTTCTTT. Residues: CASSGGDRLAFF.